This T cell receptor beta chain is drawn from a study of regulatory T cells in long-lasting Graves disease. Sample time point: persistent/refractory GD, antithyroid drugs over 5 years with positive TRAb. Generation of the TCR library employed RNA extracted from PBMCs. This CDR3 has 12 residues. Germline V CDR1 and CDR2: LGHDT, YNNKEL (reference sequence). V was pared by 0 bases and J by 7 bases, with 1 base between. This clonotype was observed a few times. A read error is possible here, since a much larger clone lies one base away. Through Arm-PCR of CDR3 regions and iRepertoire HTBI primers, TCR beta libraries were built. TCRdb used MiXCR to reprocess the multiplex PCR reads, holding one entry per CDR3 protein. The top ten clones hold over 25% of a sample with more than 300,000 distinct CDR3 sequences, 20% of them seen once.

This chain links TRBV3-1 with TRBJ1-6, with D hard to call. The sequence came from a female donor with Graves disease. This specimen consisted of peripheral blood mononuclear cells (PBMCs), obtained when the disease was refractory, from a patient treated with antithyroid drugs. The CDR3 sequence is CASSQENSPLHF. CDR3 coding DNA: TGTGCCAGCAGCCAAGAGAATTCACCCCTCCACTTT.